A selection of T cell receptor beta chains follows, all from one sample in a study of glioma-infiltrating T cells after dendritic cell vaccination. Clones were sequenced by immunoSEQ multiplex PCR, and TCRdb holds only the in-frame ones, with some missing. Among tens of thousands of clones, roughly 89% were seen once, and the ten largest hold approximately 3.4%. Sequencing was performed on blood, taken before dendritic cell vaccination. These receptors were obtained from a human donor with glioblastoma. Both conserved end residues are trimmed from each CDR3. Fields, in order: J gene, V gene, CDR3 protein.

>TRBJ1-1|TRBV7-2
ASSSAVGTPAF
>TRBJ2-7|TRBV27
ASSFGQGIDEQY
>TRBJ1-2|TRBV6-6
ASSRGTGSYGYT
>TRBJ2-7|TRBV6-6
ASSSLTSTYEQY
>TRBJ2-3|TRBV10-3
AIRPGLAGVSTDTQY
>TRBJ2-5|TRBV30
AWRRGRASPETQY
>TRBJ2-7|TRBV5-1
ASSLDLSGQGSSEQY
>TRBJ1-1|TRBV5-1
ASSSGGSEAF
>TRBJ2-3|TRBV2
ASKGGTSGGFDTQY
>TRBJ2-7|TRBV29-1
SAAGSSYEQY
>TRBJ1-5|TRBV28
ASSRNRDRNQPQH
>TRBJ2-1|TRBV2
ASRRLAGDEQF
>TRBJ1-2|TRBV10-2
ASSDGSAGPVGGYT
>TRBJ2-3|TRBV13
ASSLHPGQGTDTQY
>TRBJ1-6|TRBV5-1
ASSFQNSPLH
>TRBJ2-6|TRBV6-1
ASSEELRTGGLLSAGANVLT
>TRBJ1-2|TRBV7-9
ASSLARGGYGYT
>TRBJ2-1|TRBV11-3
ASSSGLVQF
>TRBJ2-1|TRBV4-2
ASSQEVVAGGKDEQF
>TRBJ2-1|TRBV6-4
ASSDTSGGYNEQF
>TRBJ2-3|TRBV19
ASTLGGGTDTQY
>TRBJ2-2|TRBV6-5
ASSYSKERVTGELF
>TRBJ2-7|TRBV5-6
ASSRGQGRNEQY
>TRBJ2-3|TRBV30
AWRRDRGVDTQY
>TRBJ1-1|TRBV15
ATSRDLNPGAF
>TRBJ2-7|TRBV10-3
AISVNAGRSEQY
>TRBJ1-1|TRBV6-1
ASSADRGNTEAF
>TRBJ2-5|TRBV7-2
ASSYRRGGWETQY
>TRBJ2-3|TRBV18
ASSTTSSSTDTQY
>TRBJ1-1|TRBV7-9
ASSDRWRQEAF
>TRBJ2-1|TRBV5-1
ASSPLSYNEQF
>TRBJ1-1|TRBV4-1
ASSQGTGDSYTEAF
>TRBJ1-1|TRBV5-4
ASSMDSLLNTEAF
>TRBJ1-6|TRBV6-6
ATRSGQSPLH
>TRBJ1-1|TRBV7-9
ASSHRDRGMNTEAF
>TRBJ2-2|TRBV5-4
ASSLDSRDSAYTGELF
>TRBJ1-4|TRBV10-1
ASSGGPGGEKLF
>TRBJ1-1|TRBV6-1
ASTGGIMNTEAF
>TRBJ2-7|TRBV5-1
ASSLLSSGGDSYEQY
>TRBJ2-4|TRBV18
ASSPVLAKNIQY
>TRBJ2-7|TRBV7-6
ASSLAGLAGALTYEQY
>TRBJ1-4|TRBV2
ASSGDRGGNEKLF
>TRBJ1-5|TRBV7-2
ASSQDNQPQH
>TRBJ1-2|TRBV28
ATQQGAEGYT
>TRBJ2-5|TRBV20-1
SAILEETQY
>TRBJ1-1|TRBV6-6
ASRGQPNSGAF
>TRBJ2-5|TRBV5-1
ASSTPPGGETQY
>TRBJ1-5|TRBV5-6
ASSFGTGVDQPQH
>TRBJ1-5|TRBV27
ASSPGTGDNQPQH
>TRBJ2-7|TRBV7-2
ASSPSPGYEQY
>TRBJ2-1|TRBV18
ASSPLKLTSYNEQF
>TRBJ1-6|TRBV15
ATSRDPGTGASPLH
>TRBJ2-7|TRBV18
ASSPRQGAAYEQY
>TRBJ2-7|TRBV6-5
ASSPDRFLSYEQY
>TRBJ1-1|TRBV4-1
ASSQALQGSSTEAF
>TRBJ1-3|TRBV6-1
ASSERWRGQSGNTIY
>TRBJ1-6|TRBV6-5
ASSQQGLSSPLH